This is a list of T cell receptor beta chains from one sample in a study of T-cell reconstitution after alpha-beta-depleted transplantation in children. MiXCR, applied by TCRdb to the PCR reads, yields one record per CDR3 protein. The sample lists some 840,000 distinct CDR3 sequences; around 15% were seen once. The starting material was PBMCs, mostly from graft donor cells, obtained 360 days after TCRalphabeta/CD19-depleted stem cell transplant. Receptor source: a male patient under 18 who had a stem cell transplant for acute lymphoblastic leukemia, so the T cells may come from the graft donor. The CDR3 runs from the conserved cysteine through the conserved F or W. The D gene is left open where the match is weak. Expanded clones are given a class, and other clones once, few, many or no size at all.

d_call clone_size j_call v_call cdr3_nt cdr3_aa
TRBD1 few TRBJ1-5 TRBV20-1 TGCAGTGCTAGGGCGGGACAGGGGGCCTTGGGCAATCAGCCCCAGCATTTT CSARAGQGALGNQPQHF
. . TRBJ2-1 TRBV5-1 TGCGCCAGCACCGCGACGGGGGATTTC CASTATGDF
. few TRBJ2-1 TRBV4-2 TGTGCCAGCAGCCAAGATTCGGTAAATGAGCAGTTCTTC CASSQDSVNEQFF
TRBD1 once TRBJ2-7 TRBV15 TGTGCCACCAGCAGACCGTCAGGGGGCATAAATGGCGAGCAGTACTTC CATSRPSGGINGEQYF
TRBD2 . TRBJ2-1 TRBV7-9 TGTGCCAGTAGCGTCGGACTAGCCAGTAGCAATGAGCAGTTCTTC CASSVGLASSNEQFF
TRBD2 . TRBJ2-3 TRBV7-2 TGTGCCAGCAGCTTAGGCTACCGACTAGCGGGAGTTACAGATACGCAGTATTTT CASSLGYRLAGVTDTQYF
. few TRBJ2-5 TRBV6-5 TGTGCCAGCAGTTACCTGGCGGAGAAGTACTTC CASSYLAEKYF
. . TRBJ2-3 TRBV5-6 TGTGCCAGCAGCTTGAGGCACTTGGGGCATACGCAGTATTTT CASSLRHLGHTQYF
TRBD2 many TRBJ2-5 TRBV15 TGTGCCACCAGCAGAGATCGCACTAGCGGGAGCGAAGGCCAGTACTTC CATSRDRTSGSEGQYF
TRBD1 many TRBJ2-1 TRBV4-1 TGCGCCAGCAGCCAAGACAGGGGGAGTACCTTCGAGCAGTTCTTC CASSQDRGSTFEQFF
. . TRBJ2-4 TRBV5-1 TGCGCCAGCAGGGGAGAACAAGTTGGAGCCAAAAACATTCAGTACTTC CASRGEQVGAKNIQYF
. . TRBJ1-3 TRBV9 TGTGCCAGCAGCAGACAGTTGGGAGGGAACACCATATATTTT CASSRQLGGNTIYF
. few TRBJ1-5 TRBV5-1 TGCGCCAGCAGCTTGGAGCGCTTTCAGCCCCAGCATTTT CASSLERFQPQHF
. . TRBJ2-7 TRBV5-1 TGCGCCAGCAGCTTGGACGGAAACTACGAGCAGTACTTC CASSLDGNYEQYF
. . TRBJ2-7 TRBV20-1 TGCAGTGCCGAGGGAGGGGGCCCCACCTACGAGCAGTACTTC CSAEGGGPTYEQYF
. few TRBJ2-3 TRBV30 TGTGCCTGGAGGGGGGCCCGTAGCACAGATACGCAGTATTTT CAWRGARSTDTQYF
. few TRBJ1-2 TRBV30 TGTGCCTGGAGGAGGGCTAACTATGGCTACACCTTC CAWRRANYGYTF
. few TRBJ1-5 TRBV27 TGTGCCAGCAGTTCCCTCAGGAGAGGGGGGCAGCCCCAGCATTTT CASSSLRRGGQPQHF
. . TRBJ2-7 TRBV7-8 TGTGCCAGCAGCTTCCTGAGACAGTCCTTAGCCGAGCAGTACTTC CASSFLRQSLAEQYF
. few TRBJ1-6 TRBV6-5 TGTGCCAGCAAATTGGGTCAAGGGAGTAATTCACCCCTCCACTTT CASKLGQGSNSPLHF
TRBD2 few TRBJ2-1 TRBV5-1 TGCGCCAGCAGCTGGGAAGGACTAGCGGGAGCGGTAGGAGAGCAGTTCTTC CASSWEGLAGAVGEQFF
. . TRBJ2-6 TRBV27 TGTGCCAGCAGTGCGGGCGGGCTATTCTCTGGGGCCAACGTCCTGACTTTC CASSAGGLFSGANVLTF
TRBD1 . TRBJ2-1 TRBV5-1 TGCGCCAGCAGGGCCCCGGGACAGGGAATCGATAACGAGCAGTTCTTC CASRAPGQGIDNEQFF
. . TRBJ1-5 TRBV3-1 TGTGCCAGCAGCCAAGGAGGGCGGCGGGATCAGCCCCAGCATTTT CASSQGGRRDQPQHF
TRBD1 many TRBJ2-3 TRBV5-1 TGCGCCAGCAGCTTCAGACAGGGGTCAGATACGCAGTATTTT CASSFRQGSDTQYF
TRBD2 few TRBJ2-7 TRBV7-6 TGTGCCAGCAGCCTATGGACTAGCGGGAGCTCCTACGAGCAGTACTTC CASSLWTSGSSYEQYF
. . TRBJ2-3 TRBV5-1 TGCGCCAGCAGCCCCCCTCAGCGGTTCACAGATACGCAGTATTTT CASSPPQRFTDTQYF
. few TRBJ2-1 TRBV7-3 TGTGCCAGCAGCTCCCCAGAGGGTCATTTCTCCTACAATGAGCAGTTCTTC CASSSPEGHFSYNEQFF
. few TRBJ2-7 TRBV5-1 TGCGCCAGCAGTTGGAGGGCTCCTTACGAGCAGTACTTC CASSWRAPYEQYF
TRBD2 many TRBJ2-7 TRBV27 TGTGCCAGCAGTTCGGGGGGAGGATCCTACGAGCAGTACTTC CASSSGGGSYEQYF
. . TRBJ1-1 TRBV20-1 TGCCAGGGGTCGGGTGGGACTGAAGCTTTCTTT CQGSGGTEAFF
TRBD1 . TRBJ2-7 TRBV6-2/TRBV6-3 TGTGCCAGCAGTTACCCCCCCAGACAGGGGTCCTACGAGCAGTACTTC CASSYPPRQGSYEQYF
TRBD2 few TRBJ2-5 TRBV11-1 TGTGCCAGCAGCCCGGGACCGGGTGACGGGACTAGCGCAGAGACCCAGTACTTC CASSPGPGDGTSAETQYF
TRBD2 . TRBJ2-1 TRBV18 TGTGCCAGCTCACCACCGGGACTAGCGGGAGCTAGTGAGCAGTTCTTC CASSPPGLAGASEQFF
TRBD2 . TRBJ2-1 TRBV12-3/TRBV12-4 TGTGCCAGCAGTTTCGCTAGCGGGAGTGGCGATGAGCAGTTCTTC CASSFASGSGDEQFF
. many TRBJ2-1 TRBV5-1 TGTGCCAGTTCTTGGGGAGACAATGAGCAGTTCTTC CASSWGDNEQFF
. few TRBJ2-7 TRBV11-2 TGTGCCAGCAGCTTGTTAGCCGGGACGGGCACCTACGAGCAGTACTTC CASSLLAGTGTYEQYF
. . TRBJ2-7 TRBV11-2 TGTGCCAGCAGCTTGGAGCCGCCACCTTACGAGCAGTACTTC CASSLEPPPYEQYF
. . TRBJ1-2 TRBV12-3/TRBV12-4 TGTGCCAGCAGCTTACACAGTAACTATGGCTACACCTTC CASSLHSNYGYTF
. . TRBJ2-1 TRBV29-1 TGCAGCGTGGATACTAGGTACGATGAGCAGTTCTTC CSVDTRYDEQFF
. many TRBJ2-5 TRBV5-1 TGCGCCAGCAGCTTGACCCTAGGGATAATCCAAGAGACCCAGTACTTC CASSLTLGIIQETQYF
TRBD2 few TRBJ2-1 TRBV29-1 TGCAGCGTTAGAACCGGGACTAGCGGGAGATACTCGGAGTTCTTC CSVRTGTSGRYSEFF
TRBD1 . TRBJ1-3 TRBV5-1 TGCGCCAGCAGCTCCGAAAGGACAGGGGGCCGGAAAGCCATATATTTT CASSSERTGGRKAIYF
. . TRBJ1-5 TRBV24-1 TGTGCCACCAGTGACCCGACAAGCAATCAGCCCCAGCATTTT CATSDPTSNQPQHF
. . TRBJ2-7 TRBV29-1 TGCAGCGTTGGTGCGGGACGTACCTACGAGCAGTACTTC CSVGAGRTYEQYF
. . TRBJ2-7 TRBV7-9 TGTGCCAGCAGCTTAAGAAGGGACAACTCCTACGAGCAGTACTTC CASSLRRDNSYEQYF
. . TRBJ2-1 TRBV18 TGTGCCAGCTCACCTTTACCGACACTTTACAATGAGCAGTTCTTC CASSPLPTLYNEQFF
. many TRBJ2-7 TRBV27 TGTGCCAGCAGTTATGGGATGGGGTCCTACGAGCAGTACTTC CASSYGMGSYEQYF
. few TRBJ2-7 TRBV29-1 TGCAGCGTTGAAGGGGAAAGTGAATACGAGCAGTACTTC CSVEGESEYEQYF
. few TRBJ2-1 TRBV4-1 TGCGCCAGCAGCCAAGATAGAAACGGGTTCGAGCAGTTCTTC CASSQDRNGFEQFF
TRBD2 . TRBJ2-1 TRBV9 TGTGCCAGCAGCGTGTCAGCGGGAGTAATCAATGAGCAGTTCTTC CASSVSAGVINEQFF
TRBD2 few TRBJ2-5 TRBV7-9 TGTGCCAGCAGCTTTGGGACTAGCGGGAGTTACGGAGGAACCCAGTACTTC CASSFGTSGSYGGTQYF
TRBD2 few TRBJ2-2 TRBV11-1 TGTGCCAGCACCAAACTAGCGGCTAACACCGGGGAGCTGTTTTTT CASTKLAANTGELFF
TRBD1 few TRBJ1-4 TRBV7-9 TGTGCCAGCAGCCTTGGACAGGGGGCGCAGAATGAAAAACTGTTTTTT CASSLGQGAQNEKLFF
. few TRBJ2-2 TRBV12-3/TRBV12-4 TGTGCCAGCATCAAGACAGCTAACACCGGGGAGCTGTTTTTT CASIKTANTGELFF
. few TRBJ1-3 TRBV5-1 TGCGCCAGCAGCCCGGGACATGGAAACACCATATATTTT CASSPGHGNTIYF